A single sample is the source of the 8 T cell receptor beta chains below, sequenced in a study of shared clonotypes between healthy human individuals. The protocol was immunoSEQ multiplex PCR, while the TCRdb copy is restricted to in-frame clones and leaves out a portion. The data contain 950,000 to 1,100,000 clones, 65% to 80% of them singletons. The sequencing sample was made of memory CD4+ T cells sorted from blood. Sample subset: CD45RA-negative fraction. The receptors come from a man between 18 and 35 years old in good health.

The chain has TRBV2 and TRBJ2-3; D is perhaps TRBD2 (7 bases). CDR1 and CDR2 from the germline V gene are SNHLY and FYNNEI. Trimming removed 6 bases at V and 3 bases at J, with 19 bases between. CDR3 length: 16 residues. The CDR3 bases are TGTGCCAGCAGGGACGGAGGGGGGGCGGGAACAGATACGCAGTATTTT. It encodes CASRDGGGAGTDTQYF.

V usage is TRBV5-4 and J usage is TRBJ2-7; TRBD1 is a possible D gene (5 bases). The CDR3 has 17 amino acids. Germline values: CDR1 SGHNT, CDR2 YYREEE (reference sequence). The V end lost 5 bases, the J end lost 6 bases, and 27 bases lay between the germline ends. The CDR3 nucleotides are TGTGCCAGCAGGGACCTCTGGGGCGCCGGTTCAACCCTCGAGCAGTACTTC. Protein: CASRDLWGAGSTLEQYF. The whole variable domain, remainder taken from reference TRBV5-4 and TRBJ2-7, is ETGVTQSPTHLIKTRGQQVTLRCSSQSGHNTVSWYQQALGQGPQFIFQYYREEENGRGNFPPRFSGLQFPNYSSELNVNALELDDSALYLCASRDLWGAGSTLEQYFGPGTRLTVT.

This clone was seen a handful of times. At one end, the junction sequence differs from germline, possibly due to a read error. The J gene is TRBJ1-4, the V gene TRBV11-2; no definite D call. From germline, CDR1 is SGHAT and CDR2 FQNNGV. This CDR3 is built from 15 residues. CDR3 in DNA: TGTGCCAGCAGATTAGAGGGCAGAGATAATGAAAAACTGTTTTTT. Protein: CASRLEGRDNEKLFF. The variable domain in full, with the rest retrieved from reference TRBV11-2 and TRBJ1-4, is EAGVAQSPRYKIIEKRQSVAFWCNPISGHATLYWYQQILGQGPKLLIQFQNNGVVDDSQLPKDRFSAERLKGVDSTLKIQPAKLEDSAVYLCASRLEGRDNEKLFFGSGTQLSVL.

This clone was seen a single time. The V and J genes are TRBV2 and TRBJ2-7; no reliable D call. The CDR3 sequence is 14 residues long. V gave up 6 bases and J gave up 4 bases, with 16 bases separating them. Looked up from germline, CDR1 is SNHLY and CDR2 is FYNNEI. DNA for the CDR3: TGTGCCAGCAGGGGTGCAGGAATCACGTACGAGCAGTACTTC. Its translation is CASRGAGITYEQYF.

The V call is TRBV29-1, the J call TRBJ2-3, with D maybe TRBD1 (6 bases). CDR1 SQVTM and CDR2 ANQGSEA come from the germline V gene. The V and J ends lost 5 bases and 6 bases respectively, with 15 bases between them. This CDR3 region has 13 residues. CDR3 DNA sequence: TGCAGCGTTCGGCCTAGGGGGAATGATACGCAGTATTTT. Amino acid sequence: CSVRPRGNDTQYF.

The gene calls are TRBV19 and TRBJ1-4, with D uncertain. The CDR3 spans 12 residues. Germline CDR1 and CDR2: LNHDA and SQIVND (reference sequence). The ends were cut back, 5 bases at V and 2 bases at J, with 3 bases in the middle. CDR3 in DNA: TGTGCCAGTAGTCGCACTAATGAAAAACTGTTTTTT. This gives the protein CASSRTNEKLFF. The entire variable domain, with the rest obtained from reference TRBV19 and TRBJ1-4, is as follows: DGGITQSPKYLFRKEGQNVTLSCEQNLNHDAMYWYRQDPGQGLRLIYYSQIVNDFQKGDIAEGYSVSREKKESFPLTVTSAQKNPTAFYLCASSRTNEKLFFGSGTQLSVL.

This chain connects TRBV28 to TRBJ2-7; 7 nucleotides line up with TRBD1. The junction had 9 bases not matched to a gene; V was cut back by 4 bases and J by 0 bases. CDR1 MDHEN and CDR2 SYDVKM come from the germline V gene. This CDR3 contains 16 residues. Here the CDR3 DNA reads TGTGCCAGCAGTTACAAACAGGGGACCCTCTCCTACGAGCAGTACTTC. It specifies CASSYKQGTLSYEQYF.

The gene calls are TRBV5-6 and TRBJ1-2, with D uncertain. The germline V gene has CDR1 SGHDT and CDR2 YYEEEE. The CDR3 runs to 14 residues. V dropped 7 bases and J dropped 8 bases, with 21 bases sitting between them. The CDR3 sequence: CASRFWTPTRGYTF. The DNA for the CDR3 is TGTGCCAGCCGATTTTGGACCCCAACTCGCGGCTACACCTTC.